The 21 T cell receptor beta chains below all came from one sample that was sequenced in a study of T-cell reconstitution after alpha-beta-depleted transplantation in children. During its preparation, the TCRbeta library received unique molecular identifiers. TCRdb passed the PCR reads through MiXCR, listing each CDR3 protein once. The sample includes about 240,000 distinct CDR3 sequences, roughly 26% seen only once; the top ten take 2% to 3%. The source material was PBMCs, sampled before TCRalphabeta/CD19-depleted stem cell transplant. These receptors all come from a girl aged 2 to 10 with Fanconi anemia, due to receive a stem cell transplant.

The V and J genes are TRBV7-9 and TRBJ2-5; 10 bases align to TRBD1. Germline V gene data show CDR1 as SEHNR and CDR2 as FQNEAQ (reference sequence). This CDR3 region has 15 residues. The V segment lost 2 bases and the J segment 5 bases; nucleotides outside the gene matches: 5. DNA of the CDR3: TGTGCCAGCAGCTTAAAGACAGGGGGCCGGGAGACCCAGTACTTC. As protein: CASSLKTGGRETQYF.

This sequence joins TRBV7-8 and TRBJ2-1; possible D gene TRBD2, 5 bases. Per the germline V gene, CDR1 is SGHVS and CDR2 is FQNEAQ. The CDR3 has 13 residues. Trimming took 10 bases from V and 0 from J, leaving 10 bases between them. The CDR3 bases are TGTGCCATCCTCGGAGGCTCCTACAATGAGCAGTTCTTC. Amino acids: CAILGGSYNEQFF.

CDR3 sequence (DNA): TGTGCCAGCAGCGTAGAGGGGGGAGCAGGCTACGAGCAGTACTTC. It yields the protein CASSVEGGAGYEQYF. This chain links TRBV9 with TRBJ2-7; D may match TRBD1 or TRBD2 (6 bases each). CDR3 length: 15 residues. The germline V gene encodes CDR1 SGDLS and CDR2 YYNGEE. Trimming stripped 0 bases from V and 3 bases from J, with 13 bases between.

This clonotype came up many times. V and J are TRBV12-3 or TRBV12-4 and TRBJ2-7; 9 nucleotides agree with TRBD1. With 5 bases clipped from V and 7 bases from J, the junction kept 9 bases outside the gene matches. CDR3 length equals 14 residues. CDR3 region: CASSPGTGLREQYF. The CDR3 region has the DNA TGTGCCAGCAGTCCCGGGACAGGGCTAAGGGAGCAGTACTTC.

This clonotype was counted ten times or more. The V call is TRBV9, the J call TRBJ2-1; D is possibly TRBD1 or TRBD2 (5 bases each). This CDR3 comprises 17 residues. Germline-derived CDR1 and CDR2 are SGDLS and YYNGEE. Trimming took 4 bases from V and 7 from J, leaving 24 bases between them. This CDR3 is CASSPILGAVEGNEQFF. The CDR3 coding sequence is TGTGCCAGCAGCCCCATCCTCGGGGCGGTCGAAGGTAATGAGCAGTTCTTC.

The chain uses TRBV29-1 and TRBJ2-1; maybe TRBD1 (6 bases). The V gene's germline CDR1 is SQVTM and CDR2 ANQGSEA. Trimming took 8 bases from V and 2 from J, leaving 22 bases between them. This CDR3 is built from 16 residues. In nucleotides, the CDR3 is TGCAGCACCGGGACATTAAATCTTCTACCCTACAATGAGCAGTTCTTC. Protein sequence: CSTGTLNLLPYNEQFF.

Ten or more counts support this clonotype. The chain carries TRBV7-2 and TRBJ1-5; D may be TRBD1 (6 bases). The ends were cut back, 2 bases at V and 4 bases at J, with 9 bases in the middle. The CDR3 extends over 14 amino acids. Germline-derived CDR1 and CDR2 are SGHTA and FQGNSA. CDR3 region: CASSLTQGNQPQHF. CDR3 DNA: TGTGCCAGCAGCTTAACGCAGGGGAATCAGCCCCAGCATTTT.

In its sample, this clonotype was seen a few times. The J gene is TRBJ1-2, the V gene TRBV13, with a tentative D call TRBD1 (5 bases). CDR1 is PRHDT, CDR2 FYEKMQ, per germline (reference sequence). Trimming pared 5 bases from V and 2 bases from J, leaving 6 bases between. CDR3 length equals 12 residues. The CDR3 here is CASSRDNYGYTF. In nucleotides, the CDR3 is TGTGCCAGCAGCCGGGACAACTATGGCTACACCTTC. The full variable domain, rest sourced from reference TRBV13 and TRBJ1-2, is AAGVIQSPRHLIKEKRETATLKCYPIPRHDTVYWYQQGPGQDPQFLISFYEKMQSDKGSIPDRFSAQQFSDYHSELNMSSLELGDSALYFCASSRDNYGYTFGSGTRLTVV.

The J gene is TRBJ2-3, the V gene TRBV12-3 or TRBV12-4; D is possibly TRBD2 (5 bases). The CDR3 extends over 13 amino acids. V shed 3 bases and J shed 4 bases, with 8 bases lying between them. CDR3 in DNA: TGTGCCAGCAGTTTCCGGGAAGCAGATACGCAGTATTTT. This translates into CASSFREADTQYF.

Ten or more counts support this clonotype. The genes are TRBV9 and TRBJ2-3; D is possibly TRBD2 (6 bases). Germline CDR1 and CDR2: SGDLS and YYNGEE. The CDR3 sequence is 12 residues long. Trimming pared 7 bases from V and 4 bases from J, leaving 10 bases between. The CDR3 loop reads CASGGASDTQYF. CDR3 sequence (DNA): TGTGCCAGCGGCGGGGCGTCAGATACGCAGTATTTT.

This clonotype was detected a few times. The rearrangement uses TRBV28 and TRBJ2-3; 7 bases match TRBD1. CDR1 MDHEN and CDR2 SYDVKM come from the germline V gene. Trimming removed 4 bases from V and 0 bases from J; junction bases left unmatched: 13. The CDR3 is made up of 18 amino acids. The CDR3 region is CASSSTTGSPVSTDTQYF. The CDR3 DNA sequence: TGTGCCAGCAGTTCAACGACAGGGAGCCCCGTTAGCACAGATACGCAGTATTTT.

This clonotype was picked up many times. The rearrangement joins TRBV12-3 or TRBV12-4 to TRBJ1-1, with D possibly TRBD1 on 5 matching bases. This CDR3 has 14 residues. The V end was cut by 7 bases, the J end by 7 bases, with 19 bases between. This CDR3 is CASTTLGAFNEAFF. In DNA, the CDR3 is TGTGCCAGCACCACGTTAGGGGCATTTAATGAAGCTTTCTTT.

This clonotype was seen repeatedly, ten times or more. V gene TRBV12-3 or TRBV12-4 combines with J gene TRBJ2-5; TRBD2 matches 8 bases. The CDR3 runs to 14 residues. V lost 2 bases and J lost 3; bases outside the gene matches: 2. The CDR3 region has the DNA TGTGCCAGCAGTTTACTACTAGCGGAAGAGACCCAGTACTTC. This codes for CASSLLLAEETQYF.

There are many counts of this clonotype. The rearrangement links TRBV24-1 to TRBJ2-1; TRBD1 aligns across 7 bases. Trimming cost V 0 bases and J 12 bases; bases outside gene matches: 7. This CDR3 region has 14 residues. Germline-derived CDR1 and CDR2 are KGHDR and SFDVKD. CDR3 coding DNA: TGTGCCACCAGTGATTTGCTAAACAGGGGAGCGCAGTTCTTC. Amino acids: CATSDLLNRGAQFF.

The J gene is TRBJ2-1, the V gene TRBV11-3, with D perhaps assigned TRBD1 or TRBD2 (6 bases each). V lost 2 bases to trimming and J lost 8 bases, with 10 bases between them. The germline gives CDR1 SGHNT, CDR2 YENEEA. CDR3 size: 13 residues. The CDR3 DNA reads as TGTGCCAGCAGCTTAATTAGGGGGGATGAGCAGTTCTTC. Its translation is CASSLIRGDEQFF.

This clonotype was counted ten times or more. The chain couples TRBV20-1 to TRBJ2-2; 7 bases agree with TRBD2. In germline, CDR1 is DFQATT, CDR2 SNEGSKA (reference sequence). The CDR3 has 16 residues. Losses at the gene ends were 0 bases for V and 8 bases for J; bases not matched to a gene: 12. In DNA form, the CDR3 reads TGCAGTGCTAGAGATCGGGGAGCGGGGAAGGTTGGGGAGCTGTTTTTT. Its protein product is CSARDRGAGKVGELFF.

The sample holds a few counts of this clonotype. The V call is TRBV7-2, the J call TRBJ2-7; TRBD2 aligns across 7 bases. This CDR3 spans 16 amino acids. The junction had 8 bases not matched to a gene; V was cut back by 2 bases and J by 1 base. Germline loops: CDR1 SGHTA, CDR2 FQGNSA. The CDR3 nucleotides are TGTGCCAGCAGCTTAACCTACTCTAGCGGATCCTACGAGCAGTACTTC. Translation gives CASSLTYSSGSYEQYF.

This clonotype was counted only a few times. The chain's CDR3 is CASSSYSYEQYF. CDR3 nucleotides: TGTGCCAGCAGCTCTTACAGCTACGAGCAGTACTTC. The chain links TRBV7-2 to TRBJ2-7; D is unclear. The V gene's germline CDR1 is SGHTA and CDR2 FQGNSA. The CDR3 has 12 residues. Between the trimmed V and J ends, which lost 4 bases and 3 bases, there was a span of 7 bases.

This clonotype has a count of ten or more. The chain employs TRBV20-1 and TRBJ2-1, with D possibly being TRBD1 or TRBD2 (5 bases each). CDR1 and CDR2 from the germline V gene are DFQATT and SNEGSKA (reference sequence). V was cut by 1 base and J by 2 bases, with 9 bases left in between. The CDR3 consists of 14 residues. The CDR3 DNA is TGCAGTGCTAGAGGGGGGAACGCCTACAATGAGCAGTTCTTC. This sequence encodes CSARGGNAYNEQFF.

The CDR3 region is CASSFTLAGLREQYF. CDR3 sequence (DNA): TGTGCCAGCAGCTTCACTTTGGCAGGGCTGAGGGAGCAGTACTTC. This sequence joins TRBV3-1 and TRBJ2-7; D may be TRBD1 (5 bases). Trimming shortened V by 5 bases and J by 7 bases, and 21 bases separated the two germline ends. This CDR3 is 15 amino acids long. Germline CDR1 LGHDT, CDR2 YNNKEL (reference sequence).

This rearrangement joins TRBV19 to TRBJ2-7; 11 bases agree with TRBD2. Germline V gene data show CDR1 as LNHDA and CDR2 as SQIVND (reference sequence). The CDR3 consists of 15 residues. J lost 2 bases, V lost 1 base, and 1 base had no gene match. DNA for the CDR3: TGTGCCAGTAGTATAGCGACTAGCGGGACCTACGAGCAGTACTTC. Residues: CASSIATSGTYEQYF.